This T cell receptor beta chain comes out of a study of STAT5B mutations in CD4+ large granular lymphocyte leukemia. Study at large: Cryopreserved patient cells were CD8-depleted, then anti-CD4 bead selected.

Profiling relied on immunoSEQ multiplex PCR, and the TCRdb table lists in-frame clones only, not all of them. Altogether a few thousand clones are present, around four fifths being singletons, with the ten largest covering nearly 75%. From germline, CDR1 is SQVTM and CDR2 ANQGSEA. This CDR3 spans 13 amino acids. Trimming cost V 2 bases and J 4 bases; bases outside gene matches: 0. The TCR originated in a man between 65 and 80 years old with CD4+ T-cell large granular lymphocyte leukemia. The chain employs TRBV29-1 and TRBJ2-1, with 9 bases matching TRBD2. Specimen: PBMCs. DNA for the CDR3: TGCAGCGTTGAACTAGCGGGGTACAATGAGCAGTTCTTC. The encoded protein is CSVELAGYNEQFF.